These T cell receptor beta chains were read from a single sample in a study of shared clonotypes between healthy human individuals. TCRdb's table, derived via immunoSEQ multiplex PCR, lists solely in-frame clones and lacks some. The sample contains under 600,000 clones, about 96% of which appear only once. Source material: naive CD4+ T cells sorted from blood. The receptors stem from a woman under 40 in good health. The CDR3 runs from the conserved cysteine through the conserved F or W. Each record gives: CDR3 protein, clone size, V gene. Only some rows state a clone size, as once, few, many or a class for expanded clones.

CDR3aa: CASSPPSGWRTVKETQYF; abundance: .; v_gene: TRBV7-2
CDR3aa: CASSLAPGELFF; abundance: .; v_gene: TRBV7-6
CDR3aa: CAISAETNEQFF; abundance: .; v_gene: TRBV10-3
CDR3aa: CAWSVGQRNTEAFF; abundance: .; v_gene: TRBV30
CDR3aa: CASRPWTNQETQYF; abundance: .; v_gene: TRBV28
CDR3aa: CASSLDGYEQYF; abundance: .; v_gene: TRBV5-6
CDR3aa: CASRPMGGQGRSGYGYTF; abundance: .; v_gene: TRBV28
CDR3aa: CASSVQPGQVPIYF; abundance: .; v_gene: TRBV9
CDR3aa: CSVSGRLNNEQFF; abundance: once; v_gene: TRBV29-1
CDR3aa: CASSYSSGKLFF; abundance: .; v_gene: TRBV6-5
CDR3aa: CSVPAGGLRETQYF; abundance: few; v_gene: TRBV29-1
CDR3aa: CASSLGGLAGVSRYNEQFF; abundance: .; v_gene: TRBV5-1
CDR3aa: CASSRSGTGAASLYGYTF; abundance: .; v_gene: TRBV19
CDR3aa: CASSQAIQETQYF; abundance: .; v_gene: TRBV4-1
CDR3aa: CASSPGQGSHEQYF; abundance: .; v_gene: TRBV18
CDR3aa: CASSVNYLGYTF; abundance: .; v_gene: TRBV2
CDR3aa: CASTPAAGPNTEAFF; abundance: .; v_gene: TRBV7-9
CDR3aa: CASSQDRLGRKLFF; abundance: .; v_gene: TRBV4-1
CDR3aa: CASRAGANYGYTF; abundance: .; v_gene: TRBV5-6
CDR3aa: CASSSGALGYNEQFF; abundance: .; v_gene: TRBV28
CDR3aa: CASSWGRRDTGELFF; abundance: .; v_gene: TRBV27
CDR3aa: CASRTRDARPTEAFF; abundance: once; v_gene: TRBV28
CDR3aa: CASQLAENTEAFF; abundance: once; v_gene: TRBV6-1
CDR3aa: CASSFPGQQGIQVGGYTF; abundance: .; v_gene: TRBV5-1
CDR3aa: CASSRTSGSYNEQFF; abundance: .; v_gene: TRBV5-5
CDR3aa: CASSQPGQARGNEQFF; abundance: .; v_gene: TRBV7-3
CDR3aa: CASSLSSKGRQPQHF; abundance: once; v_gene: TRBV28
CDR3aa: CASSFNTWTSGKQYF; abundance: .; v_gene: TRBV7-9
CDR3aa: CASSHTALTDTQYF; abundance: .; v_gene: TRBV5-4
CDR3aa: CASSPGGSGMQKQYF; abundance: .; v_gene: TRBV5-5
CDR3aa: CASSRQGATEAFF; abundance: .; v_gene: TRBV11-1
CDR3aa: CASSGWSWDNQPQHF; abundance: once; v_gene: TRBV2
CDR3aa: CASSLWGLAGSSSYEQYF; abundance: .; v_gene: TRBV5-6
CDR3aa: CAINEREFLDTQYF; abundance: .; v_gene: TRBV10-3
CDR3aa: CASSLTGDNTEAFF; abundance: .; v_gene: TRBV7-9
CDR3aa: CASRTQGDGNTIYF; abundance: .; v_gene: TRBV28
CDR3aa: CASSPWDRANTEAFF; abundance: .; v_gene: TRBV18
CDR3aa: CASSLYAQGSNQPQHF; abundance: .; v_gene: TRBV28
CDR3aa: CASRRVQGKDEQYF; abundance: .; v_gene: TRBV11-2
CDR3aa: CASSMWYQETQYF; abundance: .; v_gene: TRBV19
CDR3aa: CASSLGLEGEAFF; abundance: .; v_gene: TRBV7-8
CDR3aa: CASSLELADDNEQFF; abundance: .; v_gene: TRBV5-1
CDR3aa: CASSSLGVTNEKLFF; abundance: .; v_gene: TRBV27
CDR3aa: CTSSHCRLAGRDTQYF; abundance: once; v_gene: TRBV1
CDR3aa: CASGPQGTRSTIYF; abundance: .; v_gene: TRBV10-2
CDR3aa: CASSQILGTGSYEQYF; abundance: .; v_gene: TRBV4-1
CDR3aa: CASSLLSLAGGTGGDTQYF; abundance: .; v_gene: TRBV28